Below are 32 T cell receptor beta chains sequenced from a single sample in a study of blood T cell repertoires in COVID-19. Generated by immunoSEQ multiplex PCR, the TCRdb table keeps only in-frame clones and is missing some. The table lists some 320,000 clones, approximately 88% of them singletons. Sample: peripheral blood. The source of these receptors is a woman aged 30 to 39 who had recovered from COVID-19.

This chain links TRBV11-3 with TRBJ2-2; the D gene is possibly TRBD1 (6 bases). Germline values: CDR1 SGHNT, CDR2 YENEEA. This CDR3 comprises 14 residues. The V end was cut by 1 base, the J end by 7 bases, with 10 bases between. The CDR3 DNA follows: TGTGCCAGCAGCTTAGGCAGGGGAAGCGGGGAGCTGTTTTTT. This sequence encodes CASSLGRGSGELFF. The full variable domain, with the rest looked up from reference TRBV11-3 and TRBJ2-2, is EAGVVQSPRYKIIEKKQPVAFWCNPISGHNTLYWYLQNLGQGPELLIRYENEEAVDDSQLPKDRFSAERLKGVDSTLKIQPAELGDSAVYLCASSLGRGSGELFFGEGSRLTVL.

CDR3: CASSLYRGPLSGANVLTF. The CDR3 DNA sequence: TGCGCCAGCAGCTTATACAGGGGACCCCTCTCTGGGGCCAACGTCCTGACTTTC. V gene TRBV5-1 combines with J gene TRBJ2-6; 7 positions match TRBD1. J lost 0 bases, V lost 2 bases, and 8 bases had no gene match. Germline lookup yields CDR1 SGHRS and CDR2 YFSETQ. This CDR3 is 18 amino acids long.

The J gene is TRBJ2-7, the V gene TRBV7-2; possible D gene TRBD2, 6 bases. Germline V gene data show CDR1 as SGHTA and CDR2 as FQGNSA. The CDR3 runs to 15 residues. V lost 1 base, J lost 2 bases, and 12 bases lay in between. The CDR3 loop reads CASSLVGGLTYEQYF. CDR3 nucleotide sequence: TGTGCCAGCAGCTTAGTCGGGGGACTTACCTACGAGCAGTACTTC.

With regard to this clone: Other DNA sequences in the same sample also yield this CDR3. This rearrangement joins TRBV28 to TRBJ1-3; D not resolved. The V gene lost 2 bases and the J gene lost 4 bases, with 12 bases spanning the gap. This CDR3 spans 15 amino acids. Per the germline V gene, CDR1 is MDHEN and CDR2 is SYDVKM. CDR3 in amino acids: CASSLLTGGGNTIYF. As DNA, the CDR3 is TGTGCCAGCAGTTTACTGACGGGCGGGGGAAACACCATATATTTT.

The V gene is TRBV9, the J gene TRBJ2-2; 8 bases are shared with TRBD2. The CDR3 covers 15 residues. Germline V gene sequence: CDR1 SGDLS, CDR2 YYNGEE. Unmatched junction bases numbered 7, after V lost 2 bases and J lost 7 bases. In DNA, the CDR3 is TGTGCCAGCAGCGTTGGTAGCGGGGCGGACGGGGAGCTGTTTTTT. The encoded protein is CASSVGSGADGELFF.

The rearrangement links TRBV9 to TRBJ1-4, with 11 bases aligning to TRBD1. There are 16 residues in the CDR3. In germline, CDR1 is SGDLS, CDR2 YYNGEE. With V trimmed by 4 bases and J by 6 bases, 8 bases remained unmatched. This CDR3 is CASSYPGTGGDEKLFF. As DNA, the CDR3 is TGTGCCAGCAGCTATCCCGGGACAGGGGGAGATGAAAAACTGTTTTTT.

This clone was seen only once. CDR3 loop: CAISPRQGGAPDSEKLFF. The CDR3 DNA follows: TGTGCCATCAGTCCGCGACAGGGGGGGGCACCAGATTCGGAAAAACTGTTTTTT. The V gene is TRBV10-3, the J gene TRBJ1-4; 9 bases align to TRBD1. Trimming removed 5 bases from V and 8 bases from J; junction bases left unmatched: 18. Germline V gene lookup returns CDR1 ENHRY and CDR2 SYGVKD. The CDR3 sequence is 18 residues long.

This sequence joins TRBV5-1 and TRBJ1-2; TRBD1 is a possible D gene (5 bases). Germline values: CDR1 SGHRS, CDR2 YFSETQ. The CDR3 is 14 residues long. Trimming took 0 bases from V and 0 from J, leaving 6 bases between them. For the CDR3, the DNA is TGCGCCAGCAGCTTGGACAGGCCTAACTATGGCTACACCTTC. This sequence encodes CASSLDRPNYGYTF.

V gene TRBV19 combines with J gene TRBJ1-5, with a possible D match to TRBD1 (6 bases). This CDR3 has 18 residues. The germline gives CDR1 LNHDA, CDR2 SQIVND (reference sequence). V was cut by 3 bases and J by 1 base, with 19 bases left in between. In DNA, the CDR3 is TGTGCCAGTAGTATTAACTCCTTACAGGGTGAGAGCAATCAGCCCCAGCATTTT. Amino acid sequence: CASSINSLQGESNQPQHF.

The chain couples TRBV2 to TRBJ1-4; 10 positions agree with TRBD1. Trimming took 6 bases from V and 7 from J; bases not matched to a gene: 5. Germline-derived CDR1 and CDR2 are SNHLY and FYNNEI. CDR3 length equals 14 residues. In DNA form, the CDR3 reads TGTGCCAGCAGGATGACAGGGGGCAGTGAAAAACTGTTTTTT. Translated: CASRMTGGSEKLFF.

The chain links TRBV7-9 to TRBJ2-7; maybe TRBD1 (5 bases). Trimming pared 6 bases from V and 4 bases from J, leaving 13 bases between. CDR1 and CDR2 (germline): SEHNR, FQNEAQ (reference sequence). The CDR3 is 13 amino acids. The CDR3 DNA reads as TGTGCCAGCAGTTCCCCTGGGGCATACGAGCAGTACTTC. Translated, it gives CASSSPGAYEQYF.

CDR3 sequence: CASSQGIGTDTQYF. The CDR3 bases are TGTGCCAGCTCGCAGGGGATCGGGACAGATACGCAGTATTTT. V and J are TRBV18 and TRBJ2-3, with D perhaps TRBD1 (6 bases). This CDR3 region has 14 residues. The V gene lost 6 bases and the J gene lost 3 bases, with 13 bases spanning the gap. Germline assignment: CDR1 KGHSH and CDR2 LQKENI.

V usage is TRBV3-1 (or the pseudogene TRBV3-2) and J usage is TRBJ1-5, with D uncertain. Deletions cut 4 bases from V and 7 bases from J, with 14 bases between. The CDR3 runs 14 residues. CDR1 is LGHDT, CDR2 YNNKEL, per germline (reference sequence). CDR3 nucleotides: TGTGCCAGCAGCCCTAGCGGAGGGAAGCAGCCCCAGCATTTT. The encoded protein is CASSPSGGKQPQHF.

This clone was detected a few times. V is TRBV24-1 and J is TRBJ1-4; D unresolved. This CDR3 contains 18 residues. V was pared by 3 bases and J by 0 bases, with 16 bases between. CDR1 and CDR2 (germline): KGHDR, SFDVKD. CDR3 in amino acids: CATSDIPQELPTNEKLFF. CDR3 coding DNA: TGTGCCACCAGTGATATTCCCCAAGAGTTACCAACTAATGAAAAACTGTTTTTT.

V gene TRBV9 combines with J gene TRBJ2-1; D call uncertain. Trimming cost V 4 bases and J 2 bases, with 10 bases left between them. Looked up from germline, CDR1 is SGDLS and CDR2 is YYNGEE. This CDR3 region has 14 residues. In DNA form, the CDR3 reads TGTGCCAGCAGCAAGACACCTCCCTACAATGAGCAGTTCTTC. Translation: CASSKTPPYNEQFF. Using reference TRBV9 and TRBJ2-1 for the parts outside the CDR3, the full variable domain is DSGVTQTPKHLITATGQRVTLRCSPRSGDLSVYWYQQSLDQGLQFLIQYYNGEERAKGNILERFSAQQFPDLHSELNLSSLELGDSALYFCASSKTPPYNEQFFGPGTRLTVL.

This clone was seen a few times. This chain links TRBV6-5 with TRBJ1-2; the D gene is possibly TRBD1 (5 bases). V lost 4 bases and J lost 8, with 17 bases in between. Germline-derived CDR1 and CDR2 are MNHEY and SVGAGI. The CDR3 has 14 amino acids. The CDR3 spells CASSLSGWVGGYTF. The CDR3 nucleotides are TGTGCCAGCAGTTTGTCAGGGTGGGTTGGGGGCTACACCTTC.

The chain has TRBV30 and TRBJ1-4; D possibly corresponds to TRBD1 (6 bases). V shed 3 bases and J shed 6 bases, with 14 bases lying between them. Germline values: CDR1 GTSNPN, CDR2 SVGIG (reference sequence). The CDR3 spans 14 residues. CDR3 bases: TGTGCCTGGAGGCCGGCGGGGGGCGATGAAAAACTGTTTTTT. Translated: CAWRPAGGDEKLFF.

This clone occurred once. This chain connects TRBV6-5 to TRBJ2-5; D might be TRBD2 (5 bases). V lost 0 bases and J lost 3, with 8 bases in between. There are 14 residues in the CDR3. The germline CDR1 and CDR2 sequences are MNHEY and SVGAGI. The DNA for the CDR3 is TGTGCCAGCAGTTACTCGAGGGCAGAAGAGACCCAGTACTTC. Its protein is CASSYSRAEETQYF.

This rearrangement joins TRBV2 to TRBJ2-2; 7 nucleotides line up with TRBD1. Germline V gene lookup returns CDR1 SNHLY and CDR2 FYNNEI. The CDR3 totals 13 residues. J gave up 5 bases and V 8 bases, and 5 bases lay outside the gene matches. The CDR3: CASGDRGTGELFF. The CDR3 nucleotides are TGTGCCAGCGGGGACAGAGGAACCGGGGAGCTGTTTTTT.

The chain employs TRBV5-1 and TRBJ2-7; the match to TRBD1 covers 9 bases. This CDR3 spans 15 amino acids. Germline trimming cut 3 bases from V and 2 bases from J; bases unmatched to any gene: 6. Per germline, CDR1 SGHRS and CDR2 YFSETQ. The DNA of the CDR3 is TGCGCCAGCAGCTCGACAGGGGGTTCTACCTACGAGCAGTACTTC. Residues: CASSSTGGSTYEQYF.

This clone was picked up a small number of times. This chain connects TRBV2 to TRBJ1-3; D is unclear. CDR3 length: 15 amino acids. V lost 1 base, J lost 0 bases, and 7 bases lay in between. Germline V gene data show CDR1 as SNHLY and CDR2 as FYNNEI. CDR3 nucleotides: TGTGCCAGCAGTGAAGGACTCCGCTCTGGAAACACCATATATTTT. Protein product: CASSEGLRSGNTIYF.

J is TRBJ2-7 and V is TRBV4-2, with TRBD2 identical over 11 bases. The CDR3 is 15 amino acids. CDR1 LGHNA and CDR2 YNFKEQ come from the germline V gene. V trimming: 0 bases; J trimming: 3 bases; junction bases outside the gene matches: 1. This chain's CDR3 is CASSQEGTSGYEQYF. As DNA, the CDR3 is TGTGCCAGCAGCCAAGAGGGGACTAGCGGCTACGAGCAGTACTTC.

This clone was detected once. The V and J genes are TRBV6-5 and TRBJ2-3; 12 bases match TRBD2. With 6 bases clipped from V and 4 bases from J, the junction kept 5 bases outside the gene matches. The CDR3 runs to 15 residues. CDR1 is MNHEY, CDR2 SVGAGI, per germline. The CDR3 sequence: CASSPLAGGPDTQYF. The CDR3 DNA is TGTGCCAGCAGCCCACTAGCGGGGGGTCCAGATACGCAGTATTTT.

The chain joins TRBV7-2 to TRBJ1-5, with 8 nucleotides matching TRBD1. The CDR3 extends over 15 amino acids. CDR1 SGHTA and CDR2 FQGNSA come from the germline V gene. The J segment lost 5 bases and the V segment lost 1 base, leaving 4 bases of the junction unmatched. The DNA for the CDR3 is TGTGCCAGCAGCTTAGGCAGGGGGCCCCATCAGCCCCAGCATTTT. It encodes CASSLGRGPHQPQHF. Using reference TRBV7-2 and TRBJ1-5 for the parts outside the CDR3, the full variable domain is GAGVSQSPSNKVTEKGKDVELRCDPISGHTALYWYRQSLGQGLEFLIYFQGNSAPDKSGLPSDRFSAERTGGSVSTLTIQRTQQEDSAVYLCASSLGRGPHQPQHFGDGTRLSIL.

Written as DNA, the CDR3 is TGTGCCAGCAGTCAGCGGGGCATCGGGAACACTGAAGCTTTCTTT. Translation gives CASSQRGIGNTEAFF. The chain carries TRBV28 and TRBJ1-1, with D possibly TRBD1 on 5 matching bases. Trimming pared 5 bases from V and 1 base from J, leaving 14 bases between. The CDR3 loop spans 15 amino acids. Germline CDR1 reads MDHEN; CDR2 reads SYDVKM.

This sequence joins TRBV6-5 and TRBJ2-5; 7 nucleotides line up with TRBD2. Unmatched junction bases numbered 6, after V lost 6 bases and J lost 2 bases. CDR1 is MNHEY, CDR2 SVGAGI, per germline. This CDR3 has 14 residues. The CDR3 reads CASSPGRRQETQYF. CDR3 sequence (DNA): TGTGCCAGCAGCCCCGGGAGGAGACAAGAGACCCAGTACTTC.

The CDR3 DNA sequence: TGTGCCAGCAGCTTGGATGGGACTAGAGCAGGGCATGAGCAGTTCTTC. Translated, it gives CASSLDGTRAGHEQFF. The genes are TRBV5-4 and TRBJ2-1, with 8 bases fitting TRBD2. The CDR3 covers 16 residues. Unmatched junction bases numbered 10, after V lost 0 bases and J lost 8 bases. Germline CDR1 reads SGHNT; CDR2 reads YYREEE (reference sequence).

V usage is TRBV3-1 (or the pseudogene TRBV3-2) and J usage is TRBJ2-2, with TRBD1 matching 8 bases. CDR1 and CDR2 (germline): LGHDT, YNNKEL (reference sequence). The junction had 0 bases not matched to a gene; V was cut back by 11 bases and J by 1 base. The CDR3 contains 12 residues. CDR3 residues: CAGQGNTGELFF. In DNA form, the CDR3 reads TGTGCCGGACAGGGGAACACCGGGGAGCTGTTTTTT.

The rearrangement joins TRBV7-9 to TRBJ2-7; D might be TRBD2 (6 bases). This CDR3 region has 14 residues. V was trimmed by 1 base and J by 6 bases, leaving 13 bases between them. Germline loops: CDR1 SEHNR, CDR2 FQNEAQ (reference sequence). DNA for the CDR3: TGTGCCAGCAGCTTAGAGGTTTGGGGAGGCGAGCAGTACTTC. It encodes CASSLEVWGGEQYF.

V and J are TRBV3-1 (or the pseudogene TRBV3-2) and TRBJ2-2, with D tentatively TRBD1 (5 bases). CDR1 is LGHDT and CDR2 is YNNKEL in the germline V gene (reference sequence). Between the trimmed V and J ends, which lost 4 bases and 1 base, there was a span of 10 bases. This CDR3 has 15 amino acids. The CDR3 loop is CASSLRQKNTGELFF. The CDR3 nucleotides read TGTGCCAGCAGCCTCCGACAGAAGAACACCGGGGAGCTGTTTTTT.

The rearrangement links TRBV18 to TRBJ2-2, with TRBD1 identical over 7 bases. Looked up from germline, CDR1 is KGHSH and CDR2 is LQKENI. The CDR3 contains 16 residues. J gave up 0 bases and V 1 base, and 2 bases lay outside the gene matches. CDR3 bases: TGTGCCAGCTCACCACAGGGACAGACGAACACCGGGGAGCTGTTTTTT. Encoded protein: CASSPQGQTNTGELFF.

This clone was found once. The CDR3 DNA reads TGTGCCATCAGTGAGGGGCAGTCCTATAGCAATCAGCCCCAGCATTTT. Residues: CAISEGQSYSNQPQHF. The chain carries TRBV10-3 and TRBJ1-5; no firm D call. This CDR3 is built from 16 residues. From germline, CDR1 is ENHRY and CDR2 SYGVKD. V was pared by 2 bases and J by 0 bases, with 11 bases between.